The clone carrying this T cell receptor beta chain was seen a handful of times. The antigen is not known. The repertoire was sequenced with immunoSEQ multiplex PCR; TCRdb's copy has only in-frame clones and lacks some. The table includes 100,000 to 150,000 clones, around four fifths detected once. This record comes from a study of identifying expanded T cells in peripheral blood. The study's findings and limits: About 1.3 clones differed between technical replicates, versus about 15 and 19 over time. Clone count variance between roughly 2-week samples rose with total template count.

Collection occurred without any documented infections or immune events in donors. The sequence derives from a person aged 18 to 70 in good health. What was sequenced was blood.

The CDR3 DNA is TGTGCCAGCAGCGTAGTTGGCGGCAGCCTCTACAATGAGCAGTTCTTC. Translation gives CASSVVGGSLYNEQFF. The chain joins TRBV9 to TRBJ2-1; no reliable D call. The CDR3 extends over 16 amino acids. V lost 0 bases and J 3 bases, leaving 13 bases between the germline ends. Germline CDR1 SGDLS, CDR2 YYNGEE.